This is a list of T cell receptor beta chains from one sample in a study of blood T cell repertoires in COVID-19. The assay was immunoSEQ multiplex PCR, and TCRdb's table has in-frame clones only and misses some. The table has about 160,000 clones, roughly 86% seen once; the top ten hold 3.9%. The sequenced sample was peripheral blood. These TCRs come from a woman aged 55-69 years who had recovered from COVID-19. Each CDR3 is given with its conserved first and last residue. The order of the fields is V gene, J gene, clone size, D gene, CDR3 protein, CDR3 DNA. D genes are given only for firm matches. Clone size is given for some rows only: seen once, a few or many times, or a class if the clone is expanded.

>TRBV18|TRBJ2-5|NA|TRBD2
CASSRTSGGAQETQYF
TGTGCCAGCTCACGGACTAGCGGGGGGGCCCAAGAGACCCAGTACTTC
>TRBV29-1|TRBJ2-5|NA|NA
CSALMWGRGETQYF
TGCAGCGCCCTGATGTGGGGCAGGGGAGAGACCCAGTACTTC
>TRBV29-1|TRBJ2-7|once|TRBD1
CSVERQGGSEQYF
TGCAGCGTGGAAAGACAGGGCGGATCCGAGCAGTACTTC
>TRBV18|TRBJ1-2|NA|TRBD1
CASSPRQGDGYTF
TGTGCCAGCTCACCTCGACAGGGAGATGGCTACACCTTC
>TRBV6-4|TRBJ1-2|NA|TRBD1
CASKGQADGYTF
TGTGCCAGCAAGGGACAGGCGGATGGCTACACCTTC
>TRBV10-1|TRBJ2-2|NA|TRBD1
CASSRDSDTGELFF
TGCGCCAGCAGTCGGGACAGCGACACCGGGGAGCTGTTTTTT
>TRBV19|TRBJ1-2|NA|NA
CASMVPEGYGYTF
TGTGCCAGTATGGTCCCCGAGGGCTATGGCTACACCTTC
>TRBV6-5|TRBJ2-7|NA|NA
CASRLLPEPGYEQYF
TGTGCCAGCCGCCTTTTACCCGAACCGGGCTACGAGCAGTACTTC
>TRBV5-1|TRBJ1-1|NA|NA
CASSLSNFGTEAFF
TGCGCCAGCAGCTTGAGCAACTTCGGCACTGAAGCTTTCTTT
>TRBV4-3|TRBJ1-2|NA|NA
CASSQDRSSGNGYTF
TGCGCCAGCAGCCAAGATCGATCCTCAGGAAATGGCTACACCTTC
>TRBV5-6|TRBJ2-5|NA|NA
CASRRGQETQYF
TGTGCCAGCAGGCGGGGCCAAGAGACCCAGTACTTC
>TRBV9|TRBJ1-1|NA|TRBD1
CASSVGGTGYATNTEAFF
TGTGCCAGCAGCGTAGGGGGGACAGGGTATGCGACGAACACTGAAGCTTTCTTT
>TRBV30|TRBJ2-2|NA|TRBD1
CAWSRKGQGSGELFF
TGTGCCTGGAGTAGGAAAGGACAGGGCTCCGGGGAGCTGTTTTTT
>TRBV6-5|TRBJ1-2|NA|NA
CASRKGRANYGYTF
TGTGCCAGCAGAAAGGGGAGGGCTAACTATGGCTACACCTTC
>TRBV5-1|TRBJ1-1|once|NA
CASSLVGGNTEAFF
TGCGCCAGCAGCTTGGTAGGGGGGAACACTGAAGCTTTCTTT
>TRBV11-2|TRBJ2-5|once|NA
CASSQREDNRYQETQYF
TGTGCCAGCAGCCAACGGGAAGACAACCGGTACCAAGAGACCCAGTACTTC
>TRBV14|TRBJ1-2|NA|TRBD1
CASSQLDGTDLYGYTF
TGTGCCAGCAGCCAACTGGACGGGACAGACCTCTATGGCTACACCTTC
>TRBV5-1|TRBJ1-1|NA|NA
CASSGGDGYTEAFF
TGCGCCAGCAGCGGAGGGGACGGGTACACTGAAGCTTTCTTT
>TRBV6-6|TRBJ2-5|NA|NA
CAAQGTPQETQYF
TGTGCCGCCCAAGGGACTCCTCAAGAGACCCAGTACTTC
>TRBV5-4|TRBJ1-2|NA|NA
CASSWTVGGYTF
TGTGCCAGCAGCTGGACAGTCGGTGGCTACACCTTC
>TRBV7-3|TRBJ2-2|NA|TRBD2
CASSLTSPVAGGVGELFF
TGTGCCAGCAGCTTAACCTCACCCGTAGCGGGGGGGGTCGGGGAGCTGTTTTTT
>TRBV4-2|TRBJ1-3|NA|NA
CASSQGEPGNTIYF
TGTGCCAGCAGCCAAGGGGAGCCAGGAAACACCATATATTTT
>TRBV28|TRBJ2-3|NA|TRBD2
CASSLSGVVDTQYF
TGTGCCAGCAGTTTAAGCGGGGTGGTAGATACGCAGTATTTT
>TRBV19|TRBJ1-4|NA|NA
CASGGEVGEKLFF
TGTGCCAGCGGAGGGGAGGTAGGCGAAAAACTGTTTTTT
>TRBV27|TRBJ1-2|NA|NA
CASSLSWRENYGYTF
TGTGCCAGCAGTTTATCGTGGCGGGAAAACTATGGCTACACCTTC
>TRBV21-1|TRBJ2-7|NA|NA
CASSKVSGTSGAYEQYF
TGTGCCAGCAGCAAAGTGAGTGGGACTAGCGGGGCCTACGAGCAGTACTTC
>TRBV5-5|TRBJ2-5|NA|TRBD1
CASSFPRCRDRVQETQYF
TGTGCCAGCAGCTTCCCGCGGTGCCGGGACAGGGTACAAGAGACCCAGTACTTC